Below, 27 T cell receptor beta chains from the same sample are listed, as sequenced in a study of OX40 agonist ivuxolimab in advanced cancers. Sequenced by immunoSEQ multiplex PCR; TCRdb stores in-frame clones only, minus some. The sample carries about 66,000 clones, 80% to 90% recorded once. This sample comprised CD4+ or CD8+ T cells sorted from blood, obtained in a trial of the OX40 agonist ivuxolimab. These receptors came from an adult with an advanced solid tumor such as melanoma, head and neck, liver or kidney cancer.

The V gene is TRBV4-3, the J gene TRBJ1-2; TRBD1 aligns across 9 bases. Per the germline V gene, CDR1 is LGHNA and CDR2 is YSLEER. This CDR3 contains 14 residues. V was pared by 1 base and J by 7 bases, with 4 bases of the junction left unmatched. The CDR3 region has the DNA TGCGCCAGCAGCCAAGGACAGGGGGTAGCTGGCTACACCTTC. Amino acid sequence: CASSQGQGVAGYTF.

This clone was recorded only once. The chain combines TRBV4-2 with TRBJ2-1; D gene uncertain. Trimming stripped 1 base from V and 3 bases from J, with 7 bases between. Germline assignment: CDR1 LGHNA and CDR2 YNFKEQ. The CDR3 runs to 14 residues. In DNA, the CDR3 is TGTGCCAGCAGCCAAGGAGCTGGCTACAATGAGCAGTTCTTC. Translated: CASSQGAGYNEQFF.

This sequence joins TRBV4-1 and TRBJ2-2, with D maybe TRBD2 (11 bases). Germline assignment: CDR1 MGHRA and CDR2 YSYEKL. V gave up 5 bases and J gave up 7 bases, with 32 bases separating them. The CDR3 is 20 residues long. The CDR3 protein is CASSGQGGYSGRGQFGELFF. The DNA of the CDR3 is TGCGCCAGCAGCGGACAGGGGGGGTATAGCGGGAGGGGACAGTTCGGGGAGCTGTTTTTT.

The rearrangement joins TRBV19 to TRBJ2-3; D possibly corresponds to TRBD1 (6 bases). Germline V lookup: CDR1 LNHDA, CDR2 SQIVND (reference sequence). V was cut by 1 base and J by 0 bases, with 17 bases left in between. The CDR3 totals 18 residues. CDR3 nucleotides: TGTGCCAGTAGTATAGCTCAGGGGAGACGTATTAGCACAGATACGCAGTATTTT. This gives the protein CASSIAQGRRISTDTQYF.

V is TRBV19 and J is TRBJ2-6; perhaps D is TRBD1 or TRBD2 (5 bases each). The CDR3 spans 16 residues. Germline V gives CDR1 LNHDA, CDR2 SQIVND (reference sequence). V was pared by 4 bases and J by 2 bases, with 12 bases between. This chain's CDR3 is CASSSLRETGANVLTF. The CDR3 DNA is TGTGCCAGTAGTAGCCTCAGGGAGACTGGGGCCAACGTCCTGACTTTC.

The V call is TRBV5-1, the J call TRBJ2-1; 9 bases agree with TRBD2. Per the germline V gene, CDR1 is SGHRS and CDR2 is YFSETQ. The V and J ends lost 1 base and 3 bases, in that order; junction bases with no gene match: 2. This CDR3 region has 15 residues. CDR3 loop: CASSLFSGSYNEQFF. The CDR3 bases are TGCGCCAGCAGCTTGTTTAGCGGGAGCTACAATGAGCAGTTCTTC.

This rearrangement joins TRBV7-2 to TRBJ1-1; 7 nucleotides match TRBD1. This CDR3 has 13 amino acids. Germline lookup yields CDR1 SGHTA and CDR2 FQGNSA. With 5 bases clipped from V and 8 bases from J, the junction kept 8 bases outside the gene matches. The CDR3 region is CASSAFQGGEAFF. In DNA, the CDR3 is TGTGCCAGCAGCGCCTTCCAAGGGGGCGAAGCTTTCTTT.

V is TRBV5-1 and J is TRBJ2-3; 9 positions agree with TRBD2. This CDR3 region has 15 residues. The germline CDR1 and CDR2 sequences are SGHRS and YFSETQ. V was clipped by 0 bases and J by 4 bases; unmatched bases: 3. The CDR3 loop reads CASSLGLAGSDTQYF. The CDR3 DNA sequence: TGCGCCAGCAGCTTGGGTCTAGCGGGGTCAGATACGCAGTATTTT.

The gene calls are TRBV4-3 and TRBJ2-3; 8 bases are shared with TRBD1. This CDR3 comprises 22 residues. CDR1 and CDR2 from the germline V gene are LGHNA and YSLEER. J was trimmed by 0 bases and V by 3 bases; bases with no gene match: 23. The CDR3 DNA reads TGCGCCAGCAGCCAGGTCAGAGGGGGACAGGACTTATTCATCCCTAGCACAGATACGCAGTATTTT. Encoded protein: CASSQVRGGQDLFIPSTDTQYF.

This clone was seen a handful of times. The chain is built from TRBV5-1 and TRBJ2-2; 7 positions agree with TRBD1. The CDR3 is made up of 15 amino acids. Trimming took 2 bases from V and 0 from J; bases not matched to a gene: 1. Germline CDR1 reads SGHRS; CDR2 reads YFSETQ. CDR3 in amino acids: CASSFGTANTGELFF. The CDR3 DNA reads TGCGCCAGCAGCTTTGGGACAGCGAACACCGGGGAGCTGTTTTTT.

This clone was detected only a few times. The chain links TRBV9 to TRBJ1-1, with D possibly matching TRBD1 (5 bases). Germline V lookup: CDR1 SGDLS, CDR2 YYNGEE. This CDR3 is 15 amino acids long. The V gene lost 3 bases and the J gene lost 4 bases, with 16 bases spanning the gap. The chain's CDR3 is CASSADARDGTEAFF. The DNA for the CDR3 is TGTGCCAGCAGCGCCGACGCCCGGGACGGCACTGAAGCTTTCTTT.

In DNA form, the CDR3 reads TGCGCCAGCAGCTTGGTGTCTGGAGCCTTCACCGGGGAGCTGTTTTTT. Amino acids: CASSLVSGAFTGELFF. The chain carries TRBV5-1 and TRBJ2-2; D gene uncertain. V shed 0 bases and J shed 4 bases, with 13 bases lying between them. This CDR3 comprises 16 residues. From germline, CDR1 is SGHRS and CDR2 YFSETQ.

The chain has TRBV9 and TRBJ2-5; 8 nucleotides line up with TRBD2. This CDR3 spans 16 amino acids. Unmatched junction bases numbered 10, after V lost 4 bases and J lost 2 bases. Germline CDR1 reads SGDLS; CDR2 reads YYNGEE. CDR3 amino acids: CASSTGTRPTQETQYF. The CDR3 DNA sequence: TGTGCCAGCAGCACAGGGACTAGGCCAACGCAAGAGACCCAGTACTTC.

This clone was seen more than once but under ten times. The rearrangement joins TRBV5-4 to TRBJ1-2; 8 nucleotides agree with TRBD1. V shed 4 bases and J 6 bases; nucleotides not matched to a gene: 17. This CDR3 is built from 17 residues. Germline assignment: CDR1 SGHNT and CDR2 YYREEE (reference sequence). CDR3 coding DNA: TGTGCCAGCAGCCAACTTTTTTCTAGGCCAGGGGGCGATGGCTACACCTTC. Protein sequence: CASSQLFSRPGGDGYTF. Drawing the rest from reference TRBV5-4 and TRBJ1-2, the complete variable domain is ETGVTQSPTHLIKTRGQQVTLRCSSQSGHNTVSWYQQALGQGPQFIFQYYREEENGRGNFPPRFSGLQFPNYSSELNVNALELDDSALYLCASSQLFSRPGGDGYTFGSGTRLTVV.

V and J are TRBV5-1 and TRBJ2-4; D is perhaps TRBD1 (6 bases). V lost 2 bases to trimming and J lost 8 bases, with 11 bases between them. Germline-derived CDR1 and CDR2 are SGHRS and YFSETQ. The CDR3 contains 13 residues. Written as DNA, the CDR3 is TGCGCCAGCAGCTTTAACAGGGCGGACATTCAGTACTTC. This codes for CASSFNRADIQYF.

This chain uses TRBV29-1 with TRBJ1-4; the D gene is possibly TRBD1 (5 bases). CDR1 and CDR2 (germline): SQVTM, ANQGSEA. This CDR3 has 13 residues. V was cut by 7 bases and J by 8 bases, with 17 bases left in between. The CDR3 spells CSATREGKEKLFF. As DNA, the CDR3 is TGCAGCGCCACCAGGGAAGGGAAAGAAAAACTGTTTTTT.

The CDR3 region is CASSLGQVEGEKLFF. The CDR3 DNA reads TGTGCCAGCAGCTTGGGACAGGTAGAAGGGGAAAAACTGTTTTTT. The V call is TRBV5-5, the J call TRBJ1-4; weak D call: TRBD1 (6 bases). Germline CDR1 and CDR2: SGHKS and YYEKEE (reference sequence). This CDR3 is built from 15 residues. Trimming left V 0 bases short and J 8 bases short, with 14 bases between.

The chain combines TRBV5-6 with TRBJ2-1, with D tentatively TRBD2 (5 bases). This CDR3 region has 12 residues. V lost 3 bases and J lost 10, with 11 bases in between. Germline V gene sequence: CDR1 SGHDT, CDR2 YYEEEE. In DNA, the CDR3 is TGTGCCAGCAGCTCGGACTTCAGGGAGCAGTTCTTC. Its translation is CASSSDFREQFF.

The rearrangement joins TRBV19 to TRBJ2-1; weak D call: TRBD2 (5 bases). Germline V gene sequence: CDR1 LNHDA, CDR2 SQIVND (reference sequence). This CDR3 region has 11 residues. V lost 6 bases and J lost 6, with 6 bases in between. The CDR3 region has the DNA TGTGCCAGTAGCCGGGGCAATGAGCAGTTCTTC. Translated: CASSRGNEQFF.

CDR3 region: CTGTVSGYTF. As DNA, the CDR3 is TGCACGGGGACAGTCTCTGGCTACACCTTC. The chain uses TRBV20-1 and TRBJ1-2; 7 bases fit TRBD1. The CDR3 has 10 residues. Germline V lookup: CDR1 DFQATT, CDR2 SNEGSKA (reference sequence).

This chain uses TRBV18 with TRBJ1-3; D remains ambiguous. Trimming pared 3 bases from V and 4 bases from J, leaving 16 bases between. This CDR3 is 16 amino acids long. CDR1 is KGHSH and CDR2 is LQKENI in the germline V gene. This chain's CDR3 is CASSPSQVVQGNTIYF. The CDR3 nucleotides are TGTGCCAGCTCACCGAGCCAGGTGGTGCAGGGAAACACCATATATTTT.

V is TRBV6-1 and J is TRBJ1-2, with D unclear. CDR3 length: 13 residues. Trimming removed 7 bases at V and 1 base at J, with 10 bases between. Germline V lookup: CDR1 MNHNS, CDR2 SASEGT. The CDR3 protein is CASILSLNYGYTF. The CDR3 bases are TGTGCCAGCATCCTTAGCCTTAACTATGGCTACACCTTC.

CDR3 nucleotide sequence: TGTGCCAGCAGCCTGAACATGGTCCTTTACTTC. It yields the protein CASSLNMVLYF. The chain couples TRBV2 to TRBJ2-5; D unclear. This CDR3 is built from 11 residues. Trimming left V 6 bases short and J 14 bases short, with 16 bases between. CDR1 is SNHLY and CDR2 is FYNNEI in the germline V gene.

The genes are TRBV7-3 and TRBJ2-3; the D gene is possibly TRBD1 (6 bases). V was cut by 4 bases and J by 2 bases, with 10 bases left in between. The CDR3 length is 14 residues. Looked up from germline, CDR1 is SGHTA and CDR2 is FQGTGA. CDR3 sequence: CASSSAGDTDTQYF. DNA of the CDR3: TGTGCCAGCAGCTCTGCAGGGGACACAGATACGCAGTATTTT.

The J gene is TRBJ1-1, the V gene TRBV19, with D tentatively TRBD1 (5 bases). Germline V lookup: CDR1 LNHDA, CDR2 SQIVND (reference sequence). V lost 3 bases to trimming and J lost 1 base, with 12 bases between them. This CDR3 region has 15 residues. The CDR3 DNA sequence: TGTGCCAGTAGTATCCTTCCAGGGCAGAACACTGAAGCTTTCTTT. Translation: CASSILPGQNTEAFF.

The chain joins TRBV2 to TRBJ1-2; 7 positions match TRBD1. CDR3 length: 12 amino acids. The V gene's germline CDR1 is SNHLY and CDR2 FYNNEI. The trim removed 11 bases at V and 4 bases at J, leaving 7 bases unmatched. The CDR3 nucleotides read TGTGCCGGGGGACAGCAACTCTATGGCTACACCTTC. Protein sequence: CAGGQQLYGYTF.

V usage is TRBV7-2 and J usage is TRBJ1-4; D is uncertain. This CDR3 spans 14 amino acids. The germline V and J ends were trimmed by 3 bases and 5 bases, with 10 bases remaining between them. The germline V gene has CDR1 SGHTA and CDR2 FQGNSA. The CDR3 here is CASSLYERNEKLFF. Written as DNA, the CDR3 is TGTGCCAGCAGCTTGTATGAGCGAAATGAAAAACTGTTTTTT.